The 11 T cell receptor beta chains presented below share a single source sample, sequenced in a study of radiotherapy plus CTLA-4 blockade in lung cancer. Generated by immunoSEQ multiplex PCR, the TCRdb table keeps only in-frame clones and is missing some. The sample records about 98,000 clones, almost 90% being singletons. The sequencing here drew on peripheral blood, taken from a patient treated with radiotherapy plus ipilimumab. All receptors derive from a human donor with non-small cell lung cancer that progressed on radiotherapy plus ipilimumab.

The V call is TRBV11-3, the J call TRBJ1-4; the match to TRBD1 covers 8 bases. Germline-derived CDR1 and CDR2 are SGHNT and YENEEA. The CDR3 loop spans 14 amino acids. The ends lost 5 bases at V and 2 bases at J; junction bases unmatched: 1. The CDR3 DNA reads TGTGCCAGCAGCCGGACAGGGACTAATGAAAAACTGTTTTTT. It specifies CASSRTGTNEKLFF.

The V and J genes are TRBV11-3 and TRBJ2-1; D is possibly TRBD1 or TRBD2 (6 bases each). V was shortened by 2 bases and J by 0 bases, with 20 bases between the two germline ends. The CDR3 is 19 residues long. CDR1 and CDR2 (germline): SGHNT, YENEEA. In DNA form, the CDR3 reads TGTGCCAGCAGCTTACCGGGGGCACTACCTACGAGCTCCTACAATGAGCAGTTCTTC. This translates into CASSLPGALPTSSYNEQFF.

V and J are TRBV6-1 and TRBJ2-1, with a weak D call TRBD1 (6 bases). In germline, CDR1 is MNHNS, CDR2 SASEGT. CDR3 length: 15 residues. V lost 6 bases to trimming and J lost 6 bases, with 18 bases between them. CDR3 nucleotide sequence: TGTGCCAGCAGCGTACAGGGAGAGGCCCTCAATGAGCAGTTCTTC. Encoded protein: CASSVQGEALNEQFF.

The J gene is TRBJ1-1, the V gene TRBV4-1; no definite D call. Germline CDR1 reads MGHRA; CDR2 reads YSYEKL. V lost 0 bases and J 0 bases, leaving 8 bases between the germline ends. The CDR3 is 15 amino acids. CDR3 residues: CASSQDPTMNTEAFF. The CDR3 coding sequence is TGCGCCAGCAGCCAAGACCCTACGATGAACACTGAAGCTTTCTTT.

Written as DNA, the CDR3 is TGCGCCAGCAGCCTAGGGACAGGTCCCTACGAGCAGTACTTC. It specifies CASSLGTGPYEQYF. The chain joins TRBV5-1 to TRBJ2-7; 8 bases align to TRBD1. The trim removed 4 bases at V and 2 bases at J, leaving 5 bases unmatched. Germline assignment: CDR1 SGHRS and CDR2 YFSETQ. The CDR3 loop spans 14 amino acids.

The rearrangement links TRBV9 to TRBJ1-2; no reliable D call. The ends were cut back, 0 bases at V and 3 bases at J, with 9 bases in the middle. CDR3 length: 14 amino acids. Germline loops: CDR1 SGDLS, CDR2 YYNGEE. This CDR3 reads CASSVGSGYYGYTF. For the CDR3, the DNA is TGTGCCAGCAGCGTAGGTTCCGGGTACTATGGCTACACCTTC.

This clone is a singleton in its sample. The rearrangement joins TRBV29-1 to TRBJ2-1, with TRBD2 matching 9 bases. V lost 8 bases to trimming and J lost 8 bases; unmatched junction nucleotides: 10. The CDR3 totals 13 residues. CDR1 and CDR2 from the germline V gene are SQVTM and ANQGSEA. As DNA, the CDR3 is TGCAGCACCTTAGCGGGAGAAGCCCATGAGCAGTTCTTC. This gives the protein CSTLAGEAHEQFF.

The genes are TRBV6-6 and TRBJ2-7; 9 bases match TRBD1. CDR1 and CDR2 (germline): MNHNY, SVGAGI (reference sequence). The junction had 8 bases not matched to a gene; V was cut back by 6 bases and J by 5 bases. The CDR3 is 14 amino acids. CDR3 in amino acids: CASRVAGQGHEQYF. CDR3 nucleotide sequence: TGTGCCAGCAGGGTCGCGGGACAGGGTCACGAGCAGTACTTC.

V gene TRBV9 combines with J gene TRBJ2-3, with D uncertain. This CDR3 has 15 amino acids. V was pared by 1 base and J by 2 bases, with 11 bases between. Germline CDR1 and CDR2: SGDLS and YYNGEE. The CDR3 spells CASSVSPAHTDTQYF. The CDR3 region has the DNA TGTGCCAGCAGCGTAAGCCCGGCCCACACAGATACGCAGTATTTT. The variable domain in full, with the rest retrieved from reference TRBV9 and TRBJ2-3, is DSGVTQTPKHLITATGQRVTLRCSPRSGDLSVYWYQQSLDQGLQFLIQYYNGEERAKGNILERFSAQQFPDLHSELNLSSLELGDSALYFCASSVSPAHTDTQYFGPGTRLTVL.

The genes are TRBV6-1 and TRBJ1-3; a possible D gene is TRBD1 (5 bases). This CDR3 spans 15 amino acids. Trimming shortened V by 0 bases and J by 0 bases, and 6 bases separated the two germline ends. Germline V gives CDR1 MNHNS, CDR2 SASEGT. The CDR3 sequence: CASSEARVSGNTIYF. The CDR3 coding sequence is TGTGCCAGCAGTGAAGCCAGGGTCTCTGGAAACACCATATATTTT.

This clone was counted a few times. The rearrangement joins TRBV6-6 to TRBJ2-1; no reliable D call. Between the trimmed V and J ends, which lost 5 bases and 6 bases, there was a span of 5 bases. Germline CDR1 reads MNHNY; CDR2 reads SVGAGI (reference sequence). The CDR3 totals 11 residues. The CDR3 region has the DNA TGTGCCAGCAGTCCCCTCAATGAGCAGTTCTTC. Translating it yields CASSPLNEQFF.